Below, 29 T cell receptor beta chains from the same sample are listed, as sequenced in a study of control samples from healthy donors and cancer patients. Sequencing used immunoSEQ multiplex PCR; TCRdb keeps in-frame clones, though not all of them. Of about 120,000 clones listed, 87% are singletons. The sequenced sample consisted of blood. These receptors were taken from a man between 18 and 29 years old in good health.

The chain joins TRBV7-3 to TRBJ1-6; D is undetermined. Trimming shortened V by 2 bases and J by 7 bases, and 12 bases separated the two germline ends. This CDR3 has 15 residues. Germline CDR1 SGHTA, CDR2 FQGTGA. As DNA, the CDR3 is TGTGCCAGCAGCTTAGGGAATTACAGAAATTCACCCCTCCACTTT. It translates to CASSLGNYRNSPLHF.

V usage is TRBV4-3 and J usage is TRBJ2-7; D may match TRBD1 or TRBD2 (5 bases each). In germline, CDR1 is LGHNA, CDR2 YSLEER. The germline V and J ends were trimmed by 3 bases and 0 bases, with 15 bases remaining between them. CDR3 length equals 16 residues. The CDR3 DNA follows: TGCGCCAGCAGCCAGGTTATCCGTGGGGGCTCCTACGAGCAGTACTTC. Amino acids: CASSQVIRGGSYEQYF.

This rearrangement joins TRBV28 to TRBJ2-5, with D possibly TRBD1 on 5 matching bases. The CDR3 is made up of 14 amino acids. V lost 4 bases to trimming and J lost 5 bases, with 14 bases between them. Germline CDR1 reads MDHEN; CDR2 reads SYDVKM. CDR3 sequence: CASSYGSGLETQYF. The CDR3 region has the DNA TGTGCCAGCAGTTACGGGTCAGGGTTGGAGACCCAGTACTTC. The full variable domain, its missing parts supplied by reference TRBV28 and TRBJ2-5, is DVKVTQSSRYLVKRTGEKVFLECVQDMDHENMFWYRQDPGLGLRLIYFSYDVKMKEKGDIPEGYSVSREKKERFSLILESASTNQTSMYLCASSYGSGLETQYFGPGTRLLVL.

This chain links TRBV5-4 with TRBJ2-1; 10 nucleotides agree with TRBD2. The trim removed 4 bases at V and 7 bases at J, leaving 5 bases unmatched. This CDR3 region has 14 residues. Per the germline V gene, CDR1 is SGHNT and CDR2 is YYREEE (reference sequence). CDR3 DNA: TGTGCCAGCAGCCAGGGACTAGCGTATAATGAGCAGTTCTTC. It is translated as CASSQGLAYNEQFF.

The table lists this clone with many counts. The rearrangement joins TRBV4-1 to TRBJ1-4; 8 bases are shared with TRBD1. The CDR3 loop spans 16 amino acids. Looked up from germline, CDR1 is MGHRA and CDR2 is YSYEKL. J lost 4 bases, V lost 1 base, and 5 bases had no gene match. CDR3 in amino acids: CASSQGDRPGNEKLFF. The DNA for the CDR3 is TGCGCCAGCAGCCAAGGGGACAGGCCCGGTAATGAAAAACTGTTTTTT.

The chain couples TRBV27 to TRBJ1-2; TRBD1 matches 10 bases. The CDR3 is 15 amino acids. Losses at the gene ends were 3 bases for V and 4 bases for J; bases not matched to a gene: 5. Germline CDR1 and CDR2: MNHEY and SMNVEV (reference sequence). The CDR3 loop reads CASSLSGTGAYGYTF. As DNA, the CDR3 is TGTGCCAGCAGTTTGTCCGGGACAGGGGCCTATGGCTACACCTTC.

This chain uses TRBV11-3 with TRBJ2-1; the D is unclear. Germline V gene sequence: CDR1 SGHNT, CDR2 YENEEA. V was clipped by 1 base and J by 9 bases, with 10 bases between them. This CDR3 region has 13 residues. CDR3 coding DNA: TGTGCCAGCAGCTTAGTAAGTTCGGGTGAGCAGTTCTTC. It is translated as CASSLVSSGEQFF.

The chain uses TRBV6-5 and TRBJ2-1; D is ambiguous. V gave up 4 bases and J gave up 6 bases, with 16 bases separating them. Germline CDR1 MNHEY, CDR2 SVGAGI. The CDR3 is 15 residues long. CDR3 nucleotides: TGTGCCAGCAGTTTACAGCCCTCTGTAGGCAATGAGCAGTTCTTC. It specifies CASSLQPSVGNEQFF.

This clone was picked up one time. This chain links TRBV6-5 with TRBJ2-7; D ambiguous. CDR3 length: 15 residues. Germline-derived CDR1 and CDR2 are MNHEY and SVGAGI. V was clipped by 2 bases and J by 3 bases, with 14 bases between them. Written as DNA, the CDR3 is TGTGCCAGCAGTTACCGGGCTAGTACGAGCTACGAGCAGTACTTC. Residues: CASSYRASTSYEQYF.

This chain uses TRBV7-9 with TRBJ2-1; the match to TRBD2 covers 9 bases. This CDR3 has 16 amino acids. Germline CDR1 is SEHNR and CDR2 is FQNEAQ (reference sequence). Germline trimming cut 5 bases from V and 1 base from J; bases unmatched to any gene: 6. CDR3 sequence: CASSPGTSLSYNEQFF. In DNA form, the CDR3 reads TGTGCCAGCAGCCCCGGGACTAGCCTATCCTACAATGAGCAGTTCTTC.

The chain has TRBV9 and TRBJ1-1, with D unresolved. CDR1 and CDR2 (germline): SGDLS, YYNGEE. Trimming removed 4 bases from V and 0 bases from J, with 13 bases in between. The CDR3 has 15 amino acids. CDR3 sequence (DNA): TGTGCCAGCAGCCCCGGACTCATTCTGAACACTGAAGCTTTCTTT. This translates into CASSPGLILNTEAFF. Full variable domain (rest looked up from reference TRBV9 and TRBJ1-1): DSGVTQTPKHLITATGQRVTLRCSPRSGDLSVYWYQQSLDQGLQFLIQYYNGEERAKGNILERFSAQQFPDLHSELNLSSLELGDSALYFCASSPGLILNTEAFFGQGTRLTVV.

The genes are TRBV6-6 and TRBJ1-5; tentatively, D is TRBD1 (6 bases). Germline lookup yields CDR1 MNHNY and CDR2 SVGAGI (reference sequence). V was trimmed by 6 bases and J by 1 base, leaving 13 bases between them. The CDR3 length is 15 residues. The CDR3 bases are TGTGCCAGCAGCCAACAGGGCCCAAGCAATCAGCCCCAGCATTTT. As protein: CASSQQGPSNQPQHF.

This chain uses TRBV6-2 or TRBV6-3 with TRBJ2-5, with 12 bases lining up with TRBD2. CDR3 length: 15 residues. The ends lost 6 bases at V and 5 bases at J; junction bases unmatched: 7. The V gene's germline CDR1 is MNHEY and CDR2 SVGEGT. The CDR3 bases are TGTGCCAGCAGCCTGGGACTAGCGGGTGGTGAGACCCAGTACTTC. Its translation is CASSLGLAGGETQYF.

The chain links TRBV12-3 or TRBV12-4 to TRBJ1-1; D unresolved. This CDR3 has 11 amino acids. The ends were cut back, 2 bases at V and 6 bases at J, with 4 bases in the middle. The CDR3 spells CASSLTSEAFF. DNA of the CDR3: TGTGCCAGCAGTTTAACGTCTGAAGCTTTCTTT.

The CDR3 DNA reads TGTGCCAGCAGCCTGACAGGGGTGAACACTGAAGCTTTCTTT. It is translated as CASSLTGVNTEAFF. J is TRBJ1-1 and V is TRBV7-9; 8 bases align to TRBD1. The CDR3 extends over 14 amino acids. CDR1 and CDR2 from the germline V gene are SEHNR and FQNEAQ (reference sequence). Germline trimming cut 5 bases from V and 0 bases from J; bases unmatched to any gene: 2.

The CDR3 protein is CASSNPGQEFEAFF. DNA of the CDR3: TGTGCCAGCAGTAACCCGGGACAGGAGTTCGAAGCTTTCTTT. The rearrangement links TRBV9 to TRBJ1-1; 8 nucleotides agree with TRBD1. Germline CDR1 and CDR2: SGDLS and YYNGEE. The junction had 11 bases not matched to a gene; V was cut back by 5 bases and J by 8 bases. This CDR3 has 14 amino acids. The full variable domain, its missing parts supplied by reference TRBV9 and TRBJ1-1, is DSGVTQTPKHLITATGQRVTLRCSPRSGDLSVYWYQQSLDQGLQFLIQYYNGEERAKGNILERFSAQQFPDLHSELNLSSLELGDSALYFCASSNPGQEFEAFFGQGTRLTVV.

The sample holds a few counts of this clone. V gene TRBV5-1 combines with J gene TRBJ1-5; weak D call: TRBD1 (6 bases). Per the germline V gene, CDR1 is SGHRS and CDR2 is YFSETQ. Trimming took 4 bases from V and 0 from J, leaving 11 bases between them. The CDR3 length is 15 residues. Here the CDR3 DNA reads TGCGCCAGCAGCCCCGGACAGTATAGCAATCAGCCCCAGCATTTT. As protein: CASSPGQYSNQPQHF.

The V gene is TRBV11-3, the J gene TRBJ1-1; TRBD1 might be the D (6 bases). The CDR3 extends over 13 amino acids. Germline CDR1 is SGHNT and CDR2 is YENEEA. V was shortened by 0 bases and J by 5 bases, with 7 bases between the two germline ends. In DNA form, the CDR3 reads TGTGCCAGCAGCTTAGAAGGGGGTACTGAAGCTTTCTTT. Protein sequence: CASSLEGGTEAFF.

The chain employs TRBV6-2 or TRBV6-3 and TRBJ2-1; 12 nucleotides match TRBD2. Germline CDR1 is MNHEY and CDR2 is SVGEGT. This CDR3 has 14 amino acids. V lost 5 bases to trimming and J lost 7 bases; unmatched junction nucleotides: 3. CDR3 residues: CASSRTSGVNEQFF. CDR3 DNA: TGTGCCAGCAGTCGGACTAGCGGGGTAAATGAGCAGTTCTTC.

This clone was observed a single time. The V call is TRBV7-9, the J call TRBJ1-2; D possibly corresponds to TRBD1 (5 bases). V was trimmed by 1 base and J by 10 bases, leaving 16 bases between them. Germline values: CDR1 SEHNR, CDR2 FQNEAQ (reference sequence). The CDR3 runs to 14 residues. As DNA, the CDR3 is TGTGCCAGCAGCTTAGAGGCGGGACCTTCCCCCTACACCTTC. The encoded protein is CASSLEAGPSPYTF.

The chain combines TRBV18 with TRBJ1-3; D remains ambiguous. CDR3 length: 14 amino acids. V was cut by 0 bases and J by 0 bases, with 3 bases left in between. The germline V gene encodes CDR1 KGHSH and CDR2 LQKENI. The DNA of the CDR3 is TGTGCCAGCTCACCACCAGTCTCTGGAAACACCATATATTTT. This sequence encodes CASSPPVSGNTIYF.

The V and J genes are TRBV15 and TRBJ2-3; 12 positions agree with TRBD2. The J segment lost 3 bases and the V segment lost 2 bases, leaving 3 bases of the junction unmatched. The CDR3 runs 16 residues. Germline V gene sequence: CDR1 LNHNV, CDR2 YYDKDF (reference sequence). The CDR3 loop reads CATSRNGLAGTDTQYF. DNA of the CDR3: TGTGCCACCAGCAGAAATGGACTAGCGGGAACAGATACGCAGTATTTT. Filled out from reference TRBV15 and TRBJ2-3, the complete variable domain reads DAMVIQNPRYQVTQFGKPVTLSCSQTLNHNVMYWYQQKSSQAPKLLFHYYDKDFNNEADTPDNFQSRRPNTSFCFLDIRSPGLGDTAMYLCATSRNGLAGTDTQYFGPGTRLTVL.

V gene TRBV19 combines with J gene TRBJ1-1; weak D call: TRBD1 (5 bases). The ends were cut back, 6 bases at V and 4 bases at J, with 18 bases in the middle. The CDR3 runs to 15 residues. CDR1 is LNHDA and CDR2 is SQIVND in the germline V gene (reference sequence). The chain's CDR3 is CASSTGRGLGTEAFF. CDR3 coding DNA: TGTGCCAGTAGCACGGGAAGGGGTTTAGGCACTGAAGCTTTCTTT.

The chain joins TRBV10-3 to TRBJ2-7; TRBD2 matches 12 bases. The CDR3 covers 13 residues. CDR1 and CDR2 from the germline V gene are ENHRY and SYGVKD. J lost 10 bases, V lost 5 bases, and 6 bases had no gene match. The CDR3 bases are TGTGCCATCAGTACCGGACTAGCGGGACGTCAGTACTTC. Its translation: CAISTGLAGRQYF.

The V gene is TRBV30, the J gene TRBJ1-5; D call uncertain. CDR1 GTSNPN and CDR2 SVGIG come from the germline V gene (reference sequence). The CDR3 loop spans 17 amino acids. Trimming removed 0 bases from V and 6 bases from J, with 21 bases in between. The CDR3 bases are TGTGCCTGGAGTGTACAGCGGATGGGAACTCGGAGTCAGCCCCAGCATTTT. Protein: CAWSVQRMGTRSQPQHF.

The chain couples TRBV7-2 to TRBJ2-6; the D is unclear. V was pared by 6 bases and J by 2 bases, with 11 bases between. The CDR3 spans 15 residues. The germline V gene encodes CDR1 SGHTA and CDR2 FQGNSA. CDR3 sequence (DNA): TGTGCCAGCAGTCAGATAGAAACTGGGGCCAACGTCCTGACTTTC. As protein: CASSQIETGANVLTF. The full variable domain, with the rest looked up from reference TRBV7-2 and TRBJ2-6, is GAGVSQSPSNKVTEKGKDVELRCDPISGHTALYWYRQSLGQGLEFLIYFQGNSAPDKSGLPSDRFSAERTGGSVSTLTIQRTQQEDSAVYLCASSQIETGANVLTFGAGSRLTVL.

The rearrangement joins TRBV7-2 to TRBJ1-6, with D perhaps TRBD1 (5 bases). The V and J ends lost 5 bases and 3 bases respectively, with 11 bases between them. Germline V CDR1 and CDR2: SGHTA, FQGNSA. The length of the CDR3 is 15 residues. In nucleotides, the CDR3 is TGTGCCAGCAGCCCGGCAGGGAGCTATAATTCACCCCTCCACTTT. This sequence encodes CASSPAGSYNSPLHF.

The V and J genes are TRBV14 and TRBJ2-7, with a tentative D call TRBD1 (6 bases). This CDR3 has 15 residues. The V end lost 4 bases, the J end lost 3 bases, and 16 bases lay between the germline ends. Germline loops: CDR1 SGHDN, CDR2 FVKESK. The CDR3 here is CASSRFRDTNYEQYF. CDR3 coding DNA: TGTGCCAGCAGCCGTTTTCGGGACACCAACTACGAGCAGTACTTC.

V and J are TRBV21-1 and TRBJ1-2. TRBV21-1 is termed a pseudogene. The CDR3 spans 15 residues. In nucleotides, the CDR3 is TGTGCCAGCAGCAAAGTCCGTCCGACTAACTATGGCTACACCTTC. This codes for CASSKVRPTNYGYTF.